This T cell receptor beta chain appears in the sequencing data of a study of PD-L1 blockade in urothelial cancer. Findings of the study overall: Improved survival was predicted by pretreatment blood TCR clonality below the median.

Libraries were prepared by immunoSEQ multiplex PCR; TCRdb keeps only in-frame clonotypes and omits some of them. The sample includes over 100,000 clones, 85% to 95% of them seen just once. Time point specified: peripheral blood 6 weeks after treatment start. Patients in the study were battling locally advanced or metastatic urothelial carcinoma. Each patient contributed between 1 and 8 total time points of blood mononuclear cells, pretreatment and during treatment. Germline V gene lookup returns CDR1 SGHNT and CDR2 YYREEE (reference sequence). J gave up 7 bases and V 4 bases, and 8 bases lay outside the gene matches. The length of the CDR3 is 14 residues. Turning to this clone: What it binds is unknown.

V usage is TRBV5-4 and J usage is TRBJ1-5; TRBD1 matches 7 bases. The input for sequencing was PBMCs, taken around atezolizumab (anti-PD-L1) treatment. This TCR derives from a man in his 60s with urothelial cancer. The CDR3 coding sequence is TGTGCCAGCAGCGCCGGGACAGACGAGCAGCCCCAGCATTTT. It is translated as CASSAGTDEQPQHF.